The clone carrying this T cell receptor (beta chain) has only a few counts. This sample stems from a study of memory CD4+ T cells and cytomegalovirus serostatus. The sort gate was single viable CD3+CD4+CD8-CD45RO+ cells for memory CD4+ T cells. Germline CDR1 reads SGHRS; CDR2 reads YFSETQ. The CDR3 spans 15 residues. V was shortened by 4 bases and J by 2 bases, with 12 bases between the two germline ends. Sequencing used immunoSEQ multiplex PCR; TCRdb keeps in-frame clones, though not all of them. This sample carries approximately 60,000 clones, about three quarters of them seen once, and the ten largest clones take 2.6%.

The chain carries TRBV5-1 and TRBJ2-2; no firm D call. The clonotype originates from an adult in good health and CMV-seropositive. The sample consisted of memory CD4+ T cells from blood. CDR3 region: CASSTGHANTGELFF. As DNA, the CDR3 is TGCGCCAGCAGCACGGGCCACGCAAACACCGGGGAGCTGTTTTTT.